Sequencing of this TCR beta chain was carried out in a study of tumor-infiltrating lymphocytes in oesophageal squamous cell carcinoma. Each CDR3 protein gets one entry after TCRdb re-called the PCR reads with MiXCR. The sample consists of 13,000 or so distinct CDR3 sequences, about half of them appearing once. The CDR3 covers 11 residues. Germline CDR1 SGHTA, CDR2 FQGNSA. The V gene lost 3 bases and the J gene lost 7 bases, with 4 bases spanning the gap. The sample consisted of blood. This sequence originates from a female donor with esophageal squamous cell carcinoma. J is TRBJ2-1 and V is TRBV7-2; D gene unclear. The CDR3 DNA is TGTGCCAGCAGCTTGTTAAATGAGCAGTTCTTC. Its translation is CASSLLNEQFF.